Sequencing of this T cell receptor beta chain was carried out in a study of radiotherapy plus CTLA-4 blockade in lung cancer. Overall study: Of the patients, 15% to 20% showed objective responses and 31% attained disease control. Broader study findings: Following radiotherapy plus ipilimumab, tumor-derived TCR clones expanded in the blood.

Chemo-refractory metastatic non-small-cell lung cancer patients underwent focal radiation alongside CTLA-4 blockade with ipilimumab. Some clones are missing from TCRdb's copy, which holds only in-frame ones; the method was immunoSEQ multiplex PCR. This sample carries 15,000 to 20,000 clones, about 83% of them seen once, and the ten largest clones take roughly a quarter. After removal of 3 bases from V and 4 bases from J, the junction contained 11 bases not matched to a gene. Germline V lookup: CDR1 SGHNT, CDR2 YYREEE (reference sequence). The length of the CDR3 is 16 residues. Notes on this clone: Its cognate antigen is unknown.

The chain joins TRBV5-4 to TRBJ2-7; 9 positions match TRBD2. Sequences were derived from peripheral blood, sampled from a patient treated with radiotherapy plus ipilimumab. The clonotype was recovered from a human donor with non-small cell lung cancer whose response to radiotherapy plus ipilimumab could not be evaluated. DNA of the CDR3: TGTGCCAGCAGCTCCCGGGGAGCGGGGGGTTCTTACGAGCAGTACTTC. It encodes CASSSRGAGGSYEQYF.